Listed below are T cell receptor beta chains from one sample, sequenced in a study of T cells after yellow fever vaccination. TCRdb used MiXCR to reprocess the 5' RACE reads, holding one entry per CDR3 protein. The data contain a few hundred thousand distinct CDR3 sequences, approximately 10% of them singletons. The starting material was CD4+ T cells sorted from PBMCs, obtained 5 days after the yellow fever booster vaccination. Receptor source: a man between 18 and 29 years old who received the YFV17D yellow fever vaccine. The CDR3 runs from the conserved cysteine through the conserved F or W. D genes are given only for firm matches. The size entry is marked missing in some rows and otherwise reads once, few, many or a size class.

j_call clone_size d_call v_call cdr3_aa cdr3_nt
TRBJ2-3 . . TRBV20-1 CSGRTDPSTDTQYF TGCAGTGGCCGAACAGACCCAAGCACAGATACGCAGTATTTT
TRBJ2-6 many TRBD1 TRBV6-1 CASSGYRGVYSGANVLTF TGTGCCAGCAGTGGGTACAGGGGGGTCTACTCTGGGGCCAACGTCCTGACTTTC
TRBJ2-3 . . TRBV12-3/TRBV12-4 CASSTNTDTQYF TGTGCCAGCAGTACTAACACAGATACGCAGTATTTT
TRBJ1-2 . . TRBV6-6 CASSLTVGANYGYTF TGTGCCAGCAGCCTGACAGTTGGGGCTAACTATGGCTACACCTTC
TRBJ2-7 many . TRBV18 CASSPGYEQYF TGTGCCAGCAGCCCCGGTTACGAGCAGTACTTC
TRBJ1-2 . . TRBV6-5 CASSYMARNYGYTF TGTGCCAGCAGTTACATGGCCCGAAACTATGGCTACACCTTC
TRBJ2-3 . TRBD2 TRBV9 CASTGGFGDTQYF TGTGCCAGCACCGGGGGGTTTGGAGATACGCAGTATTTT
TRBJ1-2 many TRBD1 TRBV29-1 CSVEDRGQDYGYTF TGCAGCGTTGAAGATCGAGGACAGGACTATGGCTACACCTTC
TRBJ1-2 few . TRBV6-6 CASSYGDGLVNYGYTF TGTGCCAGCAGTTACGGCGACGGACTCGTTAACTATGGCTACACCTTC
TRBJ2-5 few . TRBV5-1 CASTKGGRETQYF TGCGCCAGCACCAAAGGGGGTCGAGAGACCCAGTACTTC
TRBJ2-1 many . TRBV10-3 CAISEGGWRVPFF TGTGCCATCAGTGAGGGTGGTTGGAGGGTGCCGTTCTTC
TRBJ1-2 . . TRBV20-1 CSARPLRLLANYGYTF TGCAGTGCTAGACCTCTCCGCCTTTTAGCTAACTATGGCTACACCTTC